The subject of this entry is one T cell receptor (beta chain). The data belong to a study of blood T cell repertoires in COVID-19. Study-level information: Both acute and convalescent COVID-19 samples were obtained from the United States, Italy and Spain. In each case, the material was cDNA or gDNA derived from T cells, B-cell-depleted T cells, or PBMCs.

As processed by the authors: Reference gene primer amplification yielded estimated nucleated cell counts. Here immunoSEQ multiplex PCR was the method, and the copy in TCRdb shows in-frame clones only, minus some. V and J calls and clone size are copied from that table; D and trimming were computed from the DNA. Counted here are over 100,000 clones, 87% occurring once; the ten biggest clones make up 2% to 2.5%. The junction had 5 bases not matched to a gene; V was cut back by 6 bases and J by 2 bases. CDR3 length equals 16 residues. The germline V gene encodes CDR1 LNHDA and CDR2 SQIVND (reference sequence).

The gene calls are TRBV19 and TRBJ1-4; 11 bases fit TRBD1. The specimen was peripheral blood. The source is a man aged 45-65 years with active COVID-19. The CDR3 sequence: CASSRDRGFTNEKLFF. For the CDR3, the DNA is TGTGCCAGTAGCCGGGACAGGGGGTTCACTAATGAAAAACTGTTTTTT.